Each of the 5 T cell receptor beta chains below was sequenced from the same sample in a study. One entry per CDR3 protein, called by TCRdb with MiXCR from the RT-PCR reads. The sample lists hundreds of thousands of distinct CDR3 sequences, 14% occurring once. Sample: memory CD4+ T cells from blood. These receptors came from a female donor in good health, serving as a healthy control.

This clonotype was detected a few times. The chain joins TRBV7-6 to TRBJ2-7; D gene uncertain. Deletions cut 5 bases from V and 0 bases from J, with 11 bases between. The CDR3 has 14 residues. Germline V gives CDR1 SGHVS, CDR2 FNYEAQ. CDR3 sequence (DNA): TGTGCCAGCAGCGTAGGCCTATACTCCTACGAGCAGTACTTC. This encodes CASSVGLYSYEQYF.

Only a few counts were recorded for this clonotype. The rearrangement links TRBV4-2 to TRBJ2-1, with TRBD1 as a possible D gene (5 bases). CDR3 length: 15 amino acids. Deletions cut 0 bases from V and 4 bases from J, with 10 bases between. The germline CDR1 and CDR2 sequences are LGHNA and YNFKEQ. The CDR3 DNA reads TGTGCCAGCAGCCAAGATACGACAGAGTACAATGAGCAGTTCTTC. Its protein product is CASSQDTTEYNEQFF.

Ten or more counts support this clonotype. The J gene is TRBJ2-1, the V gene TRBV6-5, with D perhaps given as TRBD1 or TRBD2 (5 bases each). V lost 2 bases, J lost 9 bases, and 17 bases lay in between. The CDR3 loop spans 15 amino acids. Germline CDR1 MNHEY, CDR2 SVGAGI. CDR3 nucleotide sequence: TGTGCCAGCAGTTACGGGGGACGGACTGTTGTTGAGCAGTTCTTC. Protein: CASSYGGRTVVEQFF.

V and J are TRBV4-3 and TRBJ2-2; 7 bases are shared with TRBD1. Trimming took 4 bases from V and 6 from J; bases not matched to a gene: 8. Germline CDR1 reads LGHNA; CDR2 reads YSLEER. The CDR3 loop spans 15 amino acids. CDR3 region: CASSLDRVFSGELFF. The CDR3 coding sequence is TGCGCCAGCAGCCTCGACAGGGTCTTCTCCGGGGAGCTGTTTTTT.

The CDR3 DNA reads TGTGCCAGCGGAGTCAGGGTTAACTATGGCTACACCTTC. It translates to CASGVRVNYGYTF. The chain joins TRBV12-3 or TRBV12-4 to TRBJ1-2; perhaps TRBD1 as D (5 bases). CDR3 length: 13 residues. Between the trimmed V and J ends, which lost 8 bases and 1 base, there was a span of 11 bases.